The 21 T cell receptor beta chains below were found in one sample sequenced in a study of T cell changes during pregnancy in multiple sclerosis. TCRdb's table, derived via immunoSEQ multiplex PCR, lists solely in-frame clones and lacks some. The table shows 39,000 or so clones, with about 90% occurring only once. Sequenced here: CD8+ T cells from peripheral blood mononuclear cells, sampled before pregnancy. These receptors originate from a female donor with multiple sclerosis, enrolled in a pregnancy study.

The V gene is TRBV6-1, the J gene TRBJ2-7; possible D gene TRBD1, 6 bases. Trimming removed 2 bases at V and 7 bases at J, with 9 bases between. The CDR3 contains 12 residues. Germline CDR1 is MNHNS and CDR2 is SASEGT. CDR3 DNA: TGTGCCAGCAGTGAATGGGGGCGTGAGCAGTACTTC. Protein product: CASSEWGREQYF.

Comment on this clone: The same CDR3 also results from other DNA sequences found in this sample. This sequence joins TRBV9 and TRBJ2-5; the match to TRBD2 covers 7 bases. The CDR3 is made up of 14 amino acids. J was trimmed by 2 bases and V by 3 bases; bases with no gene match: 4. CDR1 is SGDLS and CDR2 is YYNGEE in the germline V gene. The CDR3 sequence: CASSAGGGQETQYF. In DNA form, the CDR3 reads TGTGCCAGCAGCGCTGGGGGAGGGCAAGAGACCCAGTACTTC.

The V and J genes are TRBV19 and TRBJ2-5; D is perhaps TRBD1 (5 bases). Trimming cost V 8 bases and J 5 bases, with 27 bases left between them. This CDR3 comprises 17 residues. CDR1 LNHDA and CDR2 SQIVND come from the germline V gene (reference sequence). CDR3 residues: CASSEVAWTPRMETQYF. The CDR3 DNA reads TGTGCCAGTTCAGAGGTGGCCTGGACACCCCGAATGGAGACCCAGTACTTC.

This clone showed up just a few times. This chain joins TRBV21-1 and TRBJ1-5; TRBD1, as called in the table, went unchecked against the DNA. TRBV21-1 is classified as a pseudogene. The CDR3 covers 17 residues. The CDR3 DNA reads TGTGCCAGCAGCAAGAGGGACAGGGTTTGTTGCAATCAGCCCCAGCATTTT. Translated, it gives CASSKRDRVCCNQPQHF.

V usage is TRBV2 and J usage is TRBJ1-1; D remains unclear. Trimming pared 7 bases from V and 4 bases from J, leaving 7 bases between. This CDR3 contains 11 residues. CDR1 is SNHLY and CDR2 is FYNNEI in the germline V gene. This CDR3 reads CASIIATEAFF. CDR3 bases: TGTGCCAGCATCATAGCCACTGAAGCTTTCTTT.

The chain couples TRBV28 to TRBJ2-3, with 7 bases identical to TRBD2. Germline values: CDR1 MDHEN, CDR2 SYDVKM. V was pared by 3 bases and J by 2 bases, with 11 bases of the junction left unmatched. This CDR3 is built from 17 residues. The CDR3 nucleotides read TGTGCCAGCAGTTTTTCCTTGTCGAGCGGGACCACAGATACGCAGTATTTT. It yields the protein CASSFSLSSGTTDTQYF.

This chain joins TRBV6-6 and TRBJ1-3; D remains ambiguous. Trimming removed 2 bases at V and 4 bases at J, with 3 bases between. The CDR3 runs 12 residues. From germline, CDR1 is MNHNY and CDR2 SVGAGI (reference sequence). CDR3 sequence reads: CASSYGGNTIYF. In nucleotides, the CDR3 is TGTGCCAGCAGTTACGGCGGAAACACCATATATTTT.

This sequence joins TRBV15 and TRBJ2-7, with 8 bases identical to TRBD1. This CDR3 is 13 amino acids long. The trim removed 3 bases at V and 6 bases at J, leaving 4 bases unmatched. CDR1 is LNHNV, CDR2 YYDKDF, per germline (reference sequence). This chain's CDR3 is CATSRDRVREQYF. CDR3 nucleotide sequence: TGTGCCACCAGCAGGGACAGGGTGCGCGAGCAGTACTTC.

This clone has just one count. The CDR3 protein is CASRETEPTNEKLFF. Written as DNA, the CDR3 is TGTGCCAGCAGGGAAACAGAACCCACTAATGAAAAACTGTTTTTT. This chain links TRBV2 with TRBJ1-4; D is uncertain. The CDR3 has 15 residues. CDR1 is SNHLY and CDR2 is FYNNEI in the germline V gene. V was clipped by 6 bases and J by 2 bases, with 13 bases between them.

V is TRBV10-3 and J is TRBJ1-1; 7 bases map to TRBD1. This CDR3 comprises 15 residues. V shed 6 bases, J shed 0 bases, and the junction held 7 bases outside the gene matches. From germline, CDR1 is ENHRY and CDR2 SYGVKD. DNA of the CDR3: TGTGCCATCAGATGGACAGGCCCGATGAACACTGAAGCTTTCTTT. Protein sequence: CAIRWTGPMNTEAFF.

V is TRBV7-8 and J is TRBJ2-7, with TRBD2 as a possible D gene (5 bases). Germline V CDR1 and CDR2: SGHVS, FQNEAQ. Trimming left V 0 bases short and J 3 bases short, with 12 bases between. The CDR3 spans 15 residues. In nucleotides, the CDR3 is TGTGCCAGCAGCTTAGCGGGCGGGTCGAGCTACGAGCAGTACTTC. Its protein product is CASSLAGGSSYEQYF.

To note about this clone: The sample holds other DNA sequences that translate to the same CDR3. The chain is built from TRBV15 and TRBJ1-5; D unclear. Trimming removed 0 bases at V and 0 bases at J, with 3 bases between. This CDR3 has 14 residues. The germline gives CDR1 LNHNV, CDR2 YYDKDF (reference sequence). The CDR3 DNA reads TGTGCCACCAGCAGAGATCGTAGCAATCAGCCCCAGCATTTT. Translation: CATSRDRSNQPQHF.

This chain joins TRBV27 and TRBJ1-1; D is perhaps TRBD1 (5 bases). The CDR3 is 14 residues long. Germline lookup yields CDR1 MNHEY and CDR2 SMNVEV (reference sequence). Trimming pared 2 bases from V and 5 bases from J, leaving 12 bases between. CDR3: CASSLGGGGTEAFF. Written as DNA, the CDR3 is TGTGCCAGCAGTTTAGGCGGCGGGGGAACTGAAGCTTTCTTT.

The CDR3 coding sequence is TGTGCCAGCAGTTTAAGGGAGAGGTCTCCCCACGAGCAGTACTTC. Protein sequence: CASSLRERSPHEQYF. The chain employs TRBV27 and TRBJ2-7, with D perhaps matching TRBD2 (5 bases). This CDR3 has 15 amino acids. The V end was cut by 2 bases, the J end by 5 bases, with 16 bases between. Germline V gene lookup returns CDR1 MNHEY and CDR2 SMNVEV (reference sequence).

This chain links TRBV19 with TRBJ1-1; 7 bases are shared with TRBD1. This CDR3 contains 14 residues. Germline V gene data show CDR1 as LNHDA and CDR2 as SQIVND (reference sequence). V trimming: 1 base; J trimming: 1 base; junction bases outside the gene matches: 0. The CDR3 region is CASSIGQGNTEAFF. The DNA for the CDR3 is TGTGCCAGTAGTATAGGACAGGGGAACACTGAAGCTTTCTTT. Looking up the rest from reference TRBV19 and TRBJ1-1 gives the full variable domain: DGGITQSPKYLFRKEGQNVTLSCEQNLNHDAMYWYRQDPGQGLRLIYYSQIVNDFQKGDIAEGYSVSREKKESFPLTVTSAQKNPTAFYLCASSIGQGNTEAFFGQGTRLTVV.

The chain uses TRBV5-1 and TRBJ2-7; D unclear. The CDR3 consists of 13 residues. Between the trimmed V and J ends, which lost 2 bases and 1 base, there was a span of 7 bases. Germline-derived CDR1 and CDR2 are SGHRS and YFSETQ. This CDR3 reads CASSLEASYEQYF. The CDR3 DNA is TGCGCCAGCAGCTTAGAAGCTTCCTACGAGCAGTACTTC.

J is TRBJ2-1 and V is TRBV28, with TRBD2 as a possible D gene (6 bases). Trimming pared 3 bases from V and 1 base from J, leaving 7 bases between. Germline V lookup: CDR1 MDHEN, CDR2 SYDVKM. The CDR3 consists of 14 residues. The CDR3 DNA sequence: TGTGCCAGCAGTTTCGCGGGGTCCTACAATGAGCAGTTCTTC. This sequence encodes CASSFAGSYNEQFF.

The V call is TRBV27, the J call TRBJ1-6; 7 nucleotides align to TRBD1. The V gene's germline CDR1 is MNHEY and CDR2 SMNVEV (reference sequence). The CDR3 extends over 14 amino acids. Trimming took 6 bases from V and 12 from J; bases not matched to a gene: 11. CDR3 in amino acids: CASSLGQAQRPLHF. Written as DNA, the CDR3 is TGTGCCAGCAGCCTAGGACAGGCGCAAAGACCCCTCCACTTT.

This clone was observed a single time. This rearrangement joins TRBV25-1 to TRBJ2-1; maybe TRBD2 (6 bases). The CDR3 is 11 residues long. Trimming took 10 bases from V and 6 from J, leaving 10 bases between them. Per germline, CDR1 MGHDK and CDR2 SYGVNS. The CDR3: CATGTFNEQFF. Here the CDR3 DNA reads TGTGCCACCGGGACTTTCAATGAGCAGTTCTTC.

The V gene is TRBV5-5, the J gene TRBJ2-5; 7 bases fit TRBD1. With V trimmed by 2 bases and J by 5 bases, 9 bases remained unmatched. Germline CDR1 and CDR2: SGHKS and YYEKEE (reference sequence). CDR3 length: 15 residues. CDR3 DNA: TGTGCCAGCAGCTTTGAGGGGGCTGGCCAGGAGACCCAGTACTTC. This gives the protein CASSFEGAGQETQYF.

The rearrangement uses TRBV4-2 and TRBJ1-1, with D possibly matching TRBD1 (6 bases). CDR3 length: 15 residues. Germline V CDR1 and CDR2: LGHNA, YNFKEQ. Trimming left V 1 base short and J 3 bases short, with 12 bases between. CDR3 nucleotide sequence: TGTGCCAGCAGCCAAGGCCCACAGGGATACACTGAAGCTTTCTTT. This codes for CASSQGPQGYTEAFF.